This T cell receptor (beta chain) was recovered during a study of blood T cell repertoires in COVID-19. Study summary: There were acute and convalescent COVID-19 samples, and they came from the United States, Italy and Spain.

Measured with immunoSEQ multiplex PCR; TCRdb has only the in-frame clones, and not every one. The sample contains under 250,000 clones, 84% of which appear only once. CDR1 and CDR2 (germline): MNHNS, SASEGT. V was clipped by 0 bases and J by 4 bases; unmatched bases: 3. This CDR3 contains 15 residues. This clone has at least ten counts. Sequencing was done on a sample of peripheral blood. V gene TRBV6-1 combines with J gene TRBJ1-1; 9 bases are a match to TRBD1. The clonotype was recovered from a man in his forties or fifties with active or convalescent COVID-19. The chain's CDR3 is CASSEAGTGSTEAFF. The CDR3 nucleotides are TGTGCCAGCAGTGAAGCGGGGACAGGGTCCACTGAAGCTTTCTTT.